This section outlines one TCR beta chain sequence together with its context. Germline-derived CDR1 and CDR2 are GTSNPN and SVGIG (reference sequence). The CDR3 spans 13 residues. The J segment lost 6 bases and the V segment lost 2 bases, leaving 3 bases of the junction unmatched. This record comes from a study of blood T cell repertoires in COVID-19. In the study overall: Samples representing acute and convalescent COVID-19 were sourced from the United States, Italy and Spain.

The protocol was immunoSEQ multiplex PCR, while the TCRdb copy is restricted to in-frame clones and leaves out a portion. Of 90,000 to 140,000 clones listed, less than 90% are singletons. Input material: peripheral blood. This sequence joins TRBV30 and TRBJ2-2; TRBD2 matches 7 bases. The TCR was taken from a man in his fifties with acute or convalescent COVID-19. CDR3 residues: CAWSTTSPGELFF. CDR3 nucleotides: TGTGCCTGGAGTACGACTAGCCCCGGGGAGCTGTTTTTT.